This entry features one T cell receptor (beta chain) sequence. Antigen specificity is unknown. Assay used: immunoSEQ multiplex PCR; TCRdb lists only in-frame clones, some missing. Found here are some 130,000 clones, 70% to 85% of them singletons; the top ten hold 25% to 30%. The data belong to a study of cytomegalovirus exposure and HLA in healthy donors. Whole-study results and caveats: Using the classifier, cytomegalovirus status was reportedly diagnosed with high specificity and sensitivity.

Trimming took 4 bases from V and 7 from J; bases not matched to a gene: 6. The CDR3 consists of 16 residues. Germline V gene data show CDR1 as SGHTA and CDR2 as FQGNSA. Sequencing was performed on PBMCs. This TCR was sampled from a man younger than 45 in good health and CMV-seropositive. V usage is TRBV7-2 and J usage is TRBJ2-1, with TRBD2 identical over 14 bases. The CDR3 spells CASSSTSGGDMNEQFF. CDR3 coding DNA: TGTGCCAGCAGCTCGACTAGCGGGGGGGATATGAATGAGCAGTTCTTC.